Listed below are T cell receptor beta chains from one sample, sequenced in a study of cytomegalovirus exposure and HLA in healthy donors. Here immunoSEQ multiplex PCR was the method, and the copy in TCRdb shows in-frame clones only, minus some. The top ten clones hold approximately 1.5% of a sample with over 100,000 clones, about 80% of them seen once. The specimen sequenced was PBMCs. The receptors derive from a middle-aged woman in good health and CMV-seronegative. Both conserved end residues are part of each CDR3. The order of the fields is clone size, D gene, V gene, J gene, CDR3 protein, CDR3 DNA. A D gene is named only where the DNA matches it firmly. The size entry is marked missing in some rows and otherwise reads once, few, many or a size class.

>once|NA|TRBV19|TRBJ2-3
CASSRRLGDTQYF
TGTGCCAGTAGTAGGCGGTTGGGAGATACGCAGTATTTT
>NA|TRBD2|TRBV11-2|TRBJ2-3
CASSSGTRSGADTQYF
TGTGCCAGCAGCTCGGGGACTAGATCTGGGGCGGATACGCAGTATTTT
>NA|TRBD1|TRBV18|TRBJ2-7
CASSAGGPYEQYF
TGTGCCAGCTCCGCAGGGGGACCCTACGAGCAGTACTTC
>NA|TRBD1|TRBV28|TRBJ2-1
CASHWQDRGTYEQFF
TGTGCCAGCCACTGGCAGGACAGGGGAACCTATGAGCAGTTCTTC
>NA|NA|TRBV7-9|TRBJ2-1
CASSSFGSGLPSHNEQFF
TGTGCCAGCAGCTCGTTTGGGTCGGGACTTCCTTCCCACAATGAGCAGTTCTTC
>once|NA|TRBV7-9|TRBJ1-1
CASSLMAEGNSKAFF
TGTGCCAGCAGCTTAATGGCGGAAGGAAATAGTAAAGCTTTCTTT
>NA|TRBD1|TRBV29-1|TRBJ2-7
CSVDGRTGGHEQYF
TGCAGCGTTGATGGAAGAACAGGGGGCCACGAGCAGTACTTC
>NA|TRBD2|TRBV5-1|TRBJ2-1
CASSSNPTSGNYNEQFF
TGCGCCAGCAGCTCGAACCCCACTAGCGGGAACTACAATGAGCAGTTCTTC
>NA|TRBD2|TRBV19|TRBJ2-3
CASARLAGTDTQYF
TGTGCCAGTGCCAGACTAGCGGGTACAGATACGCAGTATTTT
>NA|NA|TRBV4-3|TRBJ1-4
CASSQEPAGYRGGLFF
TGCGCCAGCAGCCAAGAACCCGCGGGGTACCGCGGAGGACTGTTTTTT